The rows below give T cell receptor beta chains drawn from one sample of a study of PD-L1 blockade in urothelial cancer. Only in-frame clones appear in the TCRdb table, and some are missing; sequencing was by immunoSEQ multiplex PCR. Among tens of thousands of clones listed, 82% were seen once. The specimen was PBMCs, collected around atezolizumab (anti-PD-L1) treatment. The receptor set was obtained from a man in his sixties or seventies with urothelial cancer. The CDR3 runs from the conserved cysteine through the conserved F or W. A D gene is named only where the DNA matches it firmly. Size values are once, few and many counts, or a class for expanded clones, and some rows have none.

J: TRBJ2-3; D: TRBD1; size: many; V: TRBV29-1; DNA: TGCAGCGTTGGCGCCCGACAGGGAACAGATACGCAGTATTTT; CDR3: CSVGARQGTDTQYF
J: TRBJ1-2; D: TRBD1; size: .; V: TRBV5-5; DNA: TGTGCCAGCAGCCACTCTACAGGGGCAGCTAACTATGGCTACACCTTC; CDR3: CASSHSTGAANYGYTF
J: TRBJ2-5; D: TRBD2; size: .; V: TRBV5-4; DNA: TGTGCCAGCAGCTTGGGTGGGGCGGGGGGAGAGACCCAGTACTTC; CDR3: CASSLGGAGGETQYF
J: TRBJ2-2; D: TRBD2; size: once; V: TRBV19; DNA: TGTGCCAGTAGCTGGACTAGCGGGAGAAGAACCGGGGAGCTGTTTTTT; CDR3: CASSWTSGRRTGELFF
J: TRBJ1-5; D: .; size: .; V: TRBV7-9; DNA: TGTGCCAGCAGCTTTATCTATCAGCCCCAGCATTTT; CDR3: CASSFIYQPQHF
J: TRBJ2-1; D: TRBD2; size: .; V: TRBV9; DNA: TGTGCCAGCAGCGTAGCTCCAGGGACTAGCGGGAGAGGTGAGCAGTTCTTC; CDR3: CASSVAPGTSGRGEQFF
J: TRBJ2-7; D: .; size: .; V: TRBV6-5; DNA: TGTGCCAGCAAATCTAGTTATGAGCAGTACTTC; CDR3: CASKSSYEQYF
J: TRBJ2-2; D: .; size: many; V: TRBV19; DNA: TGTGCCAGTAGTATGGGCTCGAGGCGGGCCGGGGAGCTGTTTTTT; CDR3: CASSMGSRRAGELFF
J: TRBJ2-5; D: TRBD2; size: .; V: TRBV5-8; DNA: TGTGCCAGCAGTCGGCGGGGACTAGGGGAGACCCAGTACTTC; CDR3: CASSRRGLGETQYF
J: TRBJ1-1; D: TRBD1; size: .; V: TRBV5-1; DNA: TGCGCCAGCAGCTCCACAGGGGGCGGGCTCACTGAAGCTTTCTTT; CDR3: CASSSTGGGLTEAFF
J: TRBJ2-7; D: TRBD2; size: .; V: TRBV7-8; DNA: TGTGCCAGCTCCATAGGGCAGCGGGGGGTCTACGAGCAGTACTTC; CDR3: CASSIGQRGVYEQYF
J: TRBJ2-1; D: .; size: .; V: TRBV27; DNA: TGTGCCAGCAGTTTAGTAGCGGCGTACAATGAGCAGTTCTTC; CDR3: CASSLVAAYNEQFF
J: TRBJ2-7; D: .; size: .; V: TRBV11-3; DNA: TGTGCCAGCAGCTTGGACAGTTCCTACGAGCAGTACTTC; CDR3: CASSLDSSYEQYF
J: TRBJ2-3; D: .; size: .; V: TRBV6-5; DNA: TGTGCCAGCAGTTTCGGCAGGGGCGCCACAGATACGCAGTATTTT; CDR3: CASSFGRGATDTQYF
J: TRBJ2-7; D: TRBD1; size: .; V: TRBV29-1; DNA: TGCACCCTTGACAGGGGTGGAATCTACGAGCAGTACTTC; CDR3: CTLDRGGIYEQYF
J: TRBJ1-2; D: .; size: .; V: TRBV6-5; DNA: TGTGCCAGCAGCGAGAACTCTTTAGACAGAGGCTACACCTTC; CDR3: CASSENSLDRGYTF
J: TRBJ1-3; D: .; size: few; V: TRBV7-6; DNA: TGTGCCAGCAGCTTGAGGGCGGACACCATATATTTT; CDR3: CASSLRADTIYF
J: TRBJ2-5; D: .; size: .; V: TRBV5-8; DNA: TGTGCCACCTCCGATCTAGGGGGCCAAGAGACCCAGTACTTC; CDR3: CATSDLGGQETQYF
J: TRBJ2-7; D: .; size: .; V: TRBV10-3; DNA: TGTGCCATCAGTGAGTCTAGCGTCAGGAGCTCCTACGAGCAGTACTTC; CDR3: CAISESSVRSSYEQYF
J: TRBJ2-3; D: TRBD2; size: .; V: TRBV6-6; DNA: TGTGCCAGCAGTACTAGCGGGGGCGATACGCAGTATTTT; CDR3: CASSTSGGDTQYF
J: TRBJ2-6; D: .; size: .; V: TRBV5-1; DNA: TGCGCCAGCAGCACGGGGTCTGGGGCCAACGTCCTGACTTTC; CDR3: CASSTGSGANVLTF
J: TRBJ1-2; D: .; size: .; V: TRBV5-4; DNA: TGTGCCAGCAGCTTGGAAGGGGCGGTGGTCTATGGCTACACCTTC; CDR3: CASSLEGAVVYGYTF
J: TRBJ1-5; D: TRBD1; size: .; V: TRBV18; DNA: TGTGCCAGCTCACCACTGCAGGGGGCCCAACAGCCCCAGCATTTT; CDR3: CASSPLQGAQQPQHF
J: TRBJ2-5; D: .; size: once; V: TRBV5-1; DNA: TGCGCCAGCAGCTTGGCCTCCGGGCGGGGCGGGACCCAGTACTTC; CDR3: CASSLASGRGGTQYF
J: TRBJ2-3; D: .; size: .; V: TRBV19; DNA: TGTGCCAGTAAAGCAGGGGGCACAGATACGCAGTATTTT; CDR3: CASKAGGTDTQYF
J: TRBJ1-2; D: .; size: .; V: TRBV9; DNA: TGTGCCAGCAGCGTAGGGGGACAACTCTTCTATGGCTACACCTTC; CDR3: CASSVGGQLFYGYTF
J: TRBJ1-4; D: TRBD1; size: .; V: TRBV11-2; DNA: TGTGCCAGCAGTTTAAGGGGGCAGGTTAATGAAAAACTGTTTTTT; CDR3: CASSLRGQVNEKLFF
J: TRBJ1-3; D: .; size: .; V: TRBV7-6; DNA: TGTGCCAGCAGCCCTTCTCAAAAACATGACAGCCCCAGCTCTGGAAACACCATATATTTT; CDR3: CASSPSQKHDSPSSGNTIYF
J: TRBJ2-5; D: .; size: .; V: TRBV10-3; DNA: TGTGCCATCAGTGATCGAGAGACCCAGTACTTC; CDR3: CAISDRETQYF
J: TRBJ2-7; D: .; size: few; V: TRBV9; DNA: TGTGCCAGCAGCGTAGACGGCAGGCCCGAGGAGCAGTACTTC; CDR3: CASSVDGRPEEQYF
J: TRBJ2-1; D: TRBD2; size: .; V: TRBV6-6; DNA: TGTGCCAGCAGTTACAGCCTAGCGGGGGACAATGAGCAGTTCTTC; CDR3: CASSYSLAGDNEQFF
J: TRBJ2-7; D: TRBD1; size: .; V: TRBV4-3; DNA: TGCGCCAGCAGCCAGGCGGGACAGGGGTCTTACGAGCAGTACTTC; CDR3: CASSQAGQGSYEQYF
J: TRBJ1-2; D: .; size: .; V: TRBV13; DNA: TGTGCCAGCAGCCCTGGACAGTCTTACTATGGCTACACCTTC; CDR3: CASSPGQSYYGYTF
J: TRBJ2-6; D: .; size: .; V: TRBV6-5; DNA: TGTGCCGGCAGTTTAGTCTCTGGGGCCAACGTCCTGACTTTC; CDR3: CAGSLVSGANVLTF
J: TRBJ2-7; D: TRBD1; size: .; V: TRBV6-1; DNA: TGTGCCAGCAGTGCACCGGACAGGGCGAACCCCTACGAGCAGTACTTC; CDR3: CASSAPDRANPYEQYF
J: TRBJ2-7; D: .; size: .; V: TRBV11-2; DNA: TGTGCCAGCAGCTTAGAATCCGGGAGCGAGCAGTACTTC; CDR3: CASSLESGSEQYF
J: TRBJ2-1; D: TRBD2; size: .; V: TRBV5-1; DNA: TGCGCCAGCAGCTTGGCGAAACGGGGGGATAGGAATGAGCAGTTCTTC; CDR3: CASSLAKRGDRNEQFF
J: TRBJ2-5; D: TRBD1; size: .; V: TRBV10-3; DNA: TGTGCCATCAGGGGAGTGGGACAGAACCAAGAGACCCAGTACTTC; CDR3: CAIRGVGQNQETQYF
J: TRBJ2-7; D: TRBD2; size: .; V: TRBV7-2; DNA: TGTGCCAGCAGCAGGACTAGCCTACAGGAGCAGTACTTC; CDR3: CASSRTSLQEQYF
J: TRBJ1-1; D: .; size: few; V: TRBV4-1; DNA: TGCGCCAGCAGCCAAGCGGGGGGCGGGAGCACTGAAGCTTTCTTT; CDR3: CASSQAGGGSTEAFF